This T cell receptor beta chain was recorded in a study of blood T cell repertoires in COVID-19. Study summary: Donors in the United States, Italy and Spain gave samples during acute or convalescent COVID-19.

Participant-reported clinical history was the basis for cohort assignment. A note on this clone: This specimen includes other DNA sequences encoding the same CDR3.

Clones were read by immunoSEQ multiplex PCR, and TCRdb kept only the in-frame ones, dropping some. This sample has about 130,000 clones, with about 79% found just once. Germline CDR1 LNHDA, CDR2 SQIVND (reference sequence). V lost 3 bases to trimming and J lost 2 bases, with 9 bases between them. The CDR3 consists of 14 residues. The specimen sequenced was PBMCs or T cells enriched from blood (not recorded which). This TCR was sampled from a man between 50 and 59 years old who had recovered from COVID-19. This chain joins TRBV19 and TRBJ2-3, with D possibly TRBD1 on 5 matching bases. In nucleotides, the CDR3 is TGTGCCAGTAGTATCGGACAAGCCACAGATACGCAGTATTTT. It yields the protein CASSIGQATDTQYF.